This T cell receptor beta chain was profiled in a study of blood T cells in healthy people across ages (dated by TCRdb to the mid-2010s). Regarding the research as a whole: Template switching captured roughly one uniquely barcoded TCR beta cDNA molecule per two T cells in model experiments. The donors were split into four age groups: young (average around 15 years), middle-aged (roughly 42), aged (over 55) and long-lived (approximately 80). To track age-related changes in TCR beta repertoire diversity, the study relied on deep sequencing normalized with unique cDNA molecular identifiers. To avoid experimental bias, donors of different ages were spread randomly across the sequencing lanes. For two donors (one aged 18 to 30 and one aged 80 or older), the study analyzed two additional independent replicas of 1 million unique cDNA reads from the same blood draw. What the research found in general, with its limitations: Bulk unsorted PBMC profiling prevented conclusive comparison of naive and antigen-experienced compartments. The long-lived group showed more naive CD4+ T cells, fewer expanded clones and increased TCR diversity than the aged group, suggesting age selection. Observed TCR beta diversity per million T cells fell roughly linearly with age, and a significant reduction was already apparent by age roughly 40. Total diversity estimates from one million sequenced T cells were considered lower bounds and underestimates. Because the CMV infection status of the donors was unknown, age-related changes in expanded clonotypes may potentially have been confounded. A strong correlation was found between observed TCR beta diversity and the percentage of naive T cells measured by flow cytometry.

Systemically healthy Caucasian individuals from Russia, 39 in total and aged roughly 6 to 100 years, were included as donors. Each donor gave around 9.5 milliliters of peripheral blood, collected into EDTA-treated Vacutainer tubes. PBMCs were isolated by Ficoll-Paque density-gradient centrifugation, with at least 6.5 million obtained per sample. Total RNA was extracted from PBMCs with Trizol reagent, with at least 5.5 micrograms obtained per sample. The percentages of naive CD45RAhigh/CD27high T cells were determined by flow cytometry on a PBMC aliquot from every donor. Comments on this clonotype: What this receptor recognizes is not known. One base away there is no much larger clone; base qualities are not given.

The library was built by means of 5' RACE. The sample was run on an Illumina HiSeq 2500. A second about 7 to 11 cycle PCR used a sample-barcoded 5' primer and a J-beta primer mix. Each TCR beta cDNA molecule received a unique molecular identifier from a template-switch 5' adaptor carrying 12 random nucleotides. Each sample yielded at least 2.5 million CDR3-containing paired-end reads. All of the RNA was converted into first-strand cDNA using the Mint cDNA synthesis kit, with a TRBC-specific oligonucleotide serving as the primer. Following uracil-DNA glycosylase treatment, all cDNA underwent a first 18-cycle PCR with the universal primers M1SS and BC2_uni_R. As for the original processing: Normalization of each sample was performed by random selection of 1 million high-quality reads, each carrying a distinct molecular identifier. Reads sharing molecular identifiers were discarded rather than binned into consensus sequences. MiTCR, run with a Q25 quality threshold and the strictest error-elimination algorithm, handled CDR3 identification, clonotype clustering and error correction. A nonparametric unseen species model with Euler transformation was used to estimate lower-bound total TCR beta diversity. Using fastp at Q25 and MiXCR, TCRdb reprocessed the public reads and kept productive beta chains. Duplicate CDR3 protein sequences are folded into a single record with the most common DNA and genes. These V and J calls originate from TCRdb's pipeline instead of the authors' own analysis. For this sample the table gives 2 million or so distinct CDR3 sequences, of which about 50% were detected only once. The ten largest clones represent approximately 2.1% of the sample.

The CDR3 has 12 amino acids, counting the end cysteine and phenylalanine. Only the CDR3 part of the read is kept: 36 bases, read in frame from the first base. Deletion took 4 bases off V and 9 bases off J, with a span of 10 bases between the germline ends. Looking up the germline V gene yields CDR1 SGHDN and CDR2 FVKESK. The specimen was blood. The clonotype originates from a middle-aged woman in good health. The V and J genes are TRBV14 and TRBJ2-1; the D segment cannot be called with confidence. The CDR3 protein: CASSRIRAEQFF. In nucleotides, the sequence is TGTGCCAGCAGCCGCATACGGGCTGAGCAGTTCTTC.